This TCR beta chain was identified in a study of human T cells and chemical hapten exposure. One entry per CDR3 protein results from TCRdb running MiXCR on the RACE reads. The sample consists of about 37,000 distinct CDR3 sequences, less than 5.5% of them appearing once. Time point defined: healthy volunteer bleed at 6 weeks. Extraction of total RNA was performed on unfractionated whole blood. This clonotype showed up many times. The clonotype was recovered from a human donor in good health. Some clones in this sample may be carry-over from other donors' samples. Sequencing was carried out using whole blood.

The DNA of the CDR3 is TGCGCCAGCAGCACGCGACAGGGGCACTCCTACAATGAGCAGTTCTTC. Translation gives CASSTRQGHSYNEQFF. The chain has TRBV5-1 and TRBJ2-1; 8 nucleotides line up with TRBD1. The CDR3 consists of 16 residues. The V and J ends lost 4 bases and 0 bases, in that order; junction bases with no gene match: 6. Looked up from germline, CDR1 is SGHRS and CDR2 is YFSETQ.